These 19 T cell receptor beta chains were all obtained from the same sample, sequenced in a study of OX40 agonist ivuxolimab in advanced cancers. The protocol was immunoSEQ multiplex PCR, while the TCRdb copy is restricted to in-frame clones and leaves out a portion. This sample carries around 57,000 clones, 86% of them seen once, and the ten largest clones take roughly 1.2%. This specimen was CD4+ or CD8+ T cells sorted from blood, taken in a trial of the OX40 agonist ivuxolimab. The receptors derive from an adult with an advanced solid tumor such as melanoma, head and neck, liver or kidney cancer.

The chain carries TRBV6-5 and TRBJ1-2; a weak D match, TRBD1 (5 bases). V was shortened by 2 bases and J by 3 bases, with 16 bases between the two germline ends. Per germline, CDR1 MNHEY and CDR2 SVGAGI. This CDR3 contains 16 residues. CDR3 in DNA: TGTGCCAGCAGTTACGGGAGGACAAATTCGGACTATGGCTACACCTTC. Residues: CASSYGRTNSDYGYTF.

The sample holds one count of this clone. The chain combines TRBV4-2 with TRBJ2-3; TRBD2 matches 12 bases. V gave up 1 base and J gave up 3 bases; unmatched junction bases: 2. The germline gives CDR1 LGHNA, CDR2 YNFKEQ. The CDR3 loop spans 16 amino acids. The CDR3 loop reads CASSQATSGRTDTQYF. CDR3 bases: TGTGCCAGCAGCCAAGCGACTAGCGGGAGAACAGATACGCAGTATTTT.

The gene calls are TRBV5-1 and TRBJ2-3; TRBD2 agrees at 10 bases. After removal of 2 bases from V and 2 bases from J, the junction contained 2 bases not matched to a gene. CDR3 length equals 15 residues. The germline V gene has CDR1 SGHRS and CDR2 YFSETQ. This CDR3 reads CASSFLAGDTDTQYF. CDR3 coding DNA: TGCGCCAGCAGCTTCCTAGCGGGGGACACAGATACGCAGTATTTT.

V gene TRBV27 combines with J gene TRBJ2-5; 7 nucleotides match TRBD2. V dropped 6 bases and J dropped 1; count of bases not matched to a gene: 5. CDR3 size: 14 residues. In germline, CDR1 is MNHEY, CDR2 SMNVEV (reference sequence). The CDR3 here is CASSSGLVQETQYF. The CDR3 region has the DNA TGTGCCAGCAGCTCAGGACTAGTCCAAGAGACCCAGTACTTC.

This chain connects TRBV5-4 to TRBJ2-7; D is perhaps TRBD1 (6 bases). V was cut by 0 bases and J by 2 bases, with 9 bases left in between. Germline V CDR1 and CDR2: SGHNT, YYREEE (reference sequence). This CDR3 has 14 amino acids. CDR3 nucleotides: TGTGCCAGCAGCTTGGACAGGGCCCCCTACGAGCAGTACTTC. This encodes CASSLDRAPYEQYF.

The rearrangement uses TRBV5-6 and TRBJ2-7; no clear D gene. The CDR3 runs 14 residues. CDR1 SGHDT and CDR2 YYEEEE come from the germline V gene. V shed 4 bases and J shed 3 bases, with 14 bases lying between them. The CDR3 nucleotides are TGTGCCAGCAGCCGGATATCCCTAGTCTACGAGCAGTACTTC. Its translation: CASSRISLVYEQYF.

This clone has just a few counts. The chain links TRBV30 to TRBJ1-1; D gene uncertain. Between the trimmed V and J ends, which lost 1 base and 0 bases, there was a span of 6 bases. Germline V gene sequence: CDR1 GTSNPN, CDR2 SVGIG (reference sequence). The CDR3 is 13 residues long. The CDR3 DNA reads TGTGCCTGGAGTGAACTCATGAACACTGAAGCTTTCTTT. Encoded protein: CAWSELMNTEAFF. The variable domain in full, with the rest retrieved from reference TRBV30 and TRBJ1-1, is SQTIHQWPATLVQPVGSPLSLECTVEGTSNPNLYWYRQAAGRGLQLLFYSVGIGQISSEVPQNLSASRPQDRQFILSSKKLLLSDSGFYLCAWSELMNTEAFFGQGTRLTVV.

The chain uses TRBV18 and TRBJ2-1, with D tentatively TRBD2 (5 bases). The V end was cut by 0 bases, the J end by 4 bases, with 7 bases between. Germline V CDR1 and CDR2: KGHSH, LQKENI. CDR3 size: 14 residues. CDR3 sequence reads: CASSPPTSYNEQFF. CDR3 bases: TGTGCCAGCTCACCACCCACTAGTTACAATGAGCAGTTCTTC.

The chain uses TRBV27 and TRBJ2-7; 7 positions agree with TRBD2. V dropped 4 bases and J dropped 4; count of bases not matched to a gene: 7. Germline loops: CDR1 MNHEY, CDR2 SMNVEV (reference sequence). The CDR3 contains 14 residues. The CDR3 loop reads CASSSRGSMYEQYF. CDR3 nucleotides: TGTGCCAGCAGTTCCCGCGGGAGTATGTACGAGCAGTACTTC.

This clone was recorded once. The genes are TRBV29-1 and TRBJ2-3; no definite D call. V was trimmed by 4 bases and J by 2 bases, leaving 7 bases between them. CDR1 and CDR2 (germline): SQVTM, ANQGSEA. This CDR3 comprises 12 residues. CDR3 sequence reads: CSVVKDTDTQYF. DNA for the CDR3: TGCAGCGTTGTTAAGGACACAGATACGCAGTATTTT.

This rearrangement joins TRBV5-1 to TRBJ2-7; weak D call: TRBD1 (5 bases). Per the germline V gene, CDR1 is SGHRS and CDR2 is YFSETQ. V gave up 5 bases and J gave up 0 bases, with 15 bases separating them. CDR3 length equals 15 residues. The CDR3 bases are TGCGCCAGCAGGACTGACAGATCTTTCTCCTACGAGCAGTACTTC. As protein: CASRTDRSFSYEQYF.

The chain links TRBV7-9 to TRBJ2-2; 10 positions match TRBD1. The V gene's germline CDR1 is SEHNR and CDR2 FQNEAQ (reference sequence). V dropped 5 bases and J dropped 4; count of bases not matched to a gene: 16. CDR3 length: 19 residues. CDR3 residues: CASSLRAPGQGRLTGELFF. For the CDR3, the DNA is TGTGCCAGCAGCCTCCGGGCCCCGGGACAGGGGCGCCTCACCGGGGAGCTGTTTTTT.

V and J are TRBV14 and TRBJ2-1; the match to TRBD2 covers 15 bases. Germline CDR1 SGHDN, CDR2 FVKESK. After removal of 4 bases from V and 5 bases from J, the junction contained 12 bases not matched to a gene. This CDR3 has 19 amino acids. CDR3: CASSRWTSGRAGLDNEQFF. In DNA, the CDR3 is TGTGCCAGCAGCCGTTGGACTAGCGGGAGGGCCGGTTTGGACAATGAGCAGTTCTTC.

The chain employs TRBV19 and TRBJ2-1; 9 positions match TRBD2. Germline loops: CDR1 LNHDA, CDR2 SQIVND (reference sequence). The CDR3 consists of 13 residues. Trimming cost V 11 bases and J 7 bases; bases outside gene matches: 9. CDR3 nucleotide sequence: TGTGCCTCAAGGGCGGGAGGGTTGAATGAGCAGTTCTTC. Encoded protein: CASRAGGLNEQFF.

The CDR3 here is CATSGAGGMTGELFF. CDR3 DNA sequence: TGTGCCACCTCAGGGGCGGGAGGCATGACCGGGGAGCTGTTTTTT. The rearrangement links TRBV6-6 to TRBJ2-2; the match to TRBD2 covers 8 bases. Germline values: CDR1 MNHNY, CDR2 SVGAGI (reference sequence). CDR3 size: 15 residues. The J segment lost 5 bases and the V segment lost 10 bases, leaving 12 bases of the junction unmatched.

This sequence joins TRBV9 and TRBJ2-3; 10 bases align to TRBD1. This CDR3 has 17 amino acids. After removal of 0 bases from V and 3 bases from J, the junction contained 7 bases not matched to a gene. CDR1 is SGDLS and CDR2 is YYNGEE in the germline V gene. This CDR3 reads CASSVATRTGGTDTQYF. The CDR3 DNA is TGTGCCAGCAGCGTAGCTACTAGGACAGGGGGAACAGATACGCAGTATTTT.

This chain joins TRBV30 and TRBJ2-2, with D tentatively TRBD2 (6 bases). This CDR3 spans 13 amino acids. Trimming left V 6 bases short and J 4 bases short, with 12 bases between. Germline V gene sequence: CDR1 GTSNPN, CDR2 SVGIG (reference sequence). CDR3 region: CACNIGGTGELFF. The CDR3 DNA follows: TGTGCCTGTAACATCGGGGGCACCGGGGAGCTGTTTTTT.

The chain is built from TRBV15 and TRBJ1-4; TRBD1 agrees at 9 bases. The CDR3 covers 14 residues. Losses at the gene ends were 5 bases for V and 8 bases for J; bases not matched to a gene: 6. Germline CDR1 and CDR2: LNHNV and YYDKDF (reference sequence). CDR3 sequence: CATSGWTGEEKLFF. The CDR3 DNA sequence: TGTGCCACCAGCGGATGGACAGGGGAGGAAAAACTGTTTTTT.

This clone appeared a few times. For the CDR3, the DNA is TGTGCCAGCAGTTTCCCGGGACAGGGGGCATGGGAGCAGTACTTC. Protein sequence: CASSFPGQGAWEQYF. The V gene is TRBV28, the J gene TRBJ2-7, with 12 bases lining up with TRBD1. The V segment lost 3 bases and the J segment 7 bases; nucleotides outside the gene matches: 7. This CDR3 has 15 amino acids. CDR1 and CDR2 from the germline V gene are MDHEN and SYDVKM.